These T cell receptor beta chains were read from a single sample in a study of T cells in Graves' hyperthyroidism and ophthalmopathy. MiXCR was run by TCRdb on the multiplex PCR reads, yielding one entry per CDR3 protein. The sample lists roughly 570,000 distinct CDR3 sequences, 40% to 55% occurring once. The sample taken for sequencing was peripheral blood or thyroid tissue (not recorded which). The receptors here all came from an adult woman with Graves' disease, either hyperthyroidism or ophthalmopathy (not recorded which). Each CDR3 is given with its conserved first and last residue. A D gene is named only where the DNA matches it firmly. Not every row has a clone size; where given, it reads once, few, many or a size class.

clone size: many; V gene: TRBV20-1; J gene: TRBJ2-7; D gene: TRBD2; CDR3 protein: CSARELALTSWGEQYF; CDR3 DNA: TGCAGTGCTAGAGAACTAGCGCTAACAAGCTGGGGAGAGCAGTACTTC
clone size: -; V gene: TRBV5-1; J gene: TRBJ1-1; D gene: -; CDR3 protein: CASSSGHQDAFF; CDR3 DNA: TGCGCCAGCAGCTCCGGACACCAGGACGCTTTCTTT
clone size: many; V gene: TRBV20-1; J gene: TRBJ1-2; D gene: -; CDR3 protein: CSPSGGANHNYGYTF; CDR3 DNA: TGCAGCCCCTCGGGGGGCGCGAACCATAACTATGGCTACACCTTC
clone size: once; V gene: TRBV11-2; J gene: TRBJ2-5; D gene: TRBD1; CDR3 protein: CASSQGQGEGGTQYF; CDR3 DNA: TGTGCCAGCAGCCAAGGACAGGGGGAGGGAGGGACCCAGTACTTC
clone size: -; V gene: TRBV9; J gene: TRBJ1-1; D gene: -; CDR3 protein: CASSVDWWNTGAFF; CDR3 DNA: TGTGCCAGCAGCGTAGATTGGTGGAACACTGGAGCTTTCTTT
clone size: -; V gene: TRBV20-1; J gene: TRBJ1-5; D gene: TRBD1; CDR3 protein: CSARHGQGAISNQPQHF; CDR3 DNA: TGCAGTGCTAGGCACGGACAGGGGGCCATTAGCAATCAGCCCCAGCATTTT
clone size: many; V gene: TRBV10-3; J gene: TRBJ1-1; D gene: -; CDR3 protein: CAISRLLNTEAFF; CDR3 DNA: TGTGCCATCAGTAGACTGCTGAACACTGAAGCTTTCTTT
clone size: few; V gene: TRBV25-1; J gene: TRBJ2-5; D gene: TRBD2; CDR3 protein: CASNTRGGLAGGLVETQYF; CDR3 DNA: TGTGCCAGCAACACCCGAGGTGGGCTAGCGGGGGGTCTCGTGGAGACCCAGTACTTC
clone size: many; V gene: TRBV5-8; J gene: TRBJ2-7; D gene: TRBD2; CDR3 protein: CASSLAGGAGEQYF; CDR3 DNA: TGTGCCAGCAGCTTGGCCGGGGGGGCTGGCGAGCAGTACTTC
clone size: -; V gene: TRBV15; J gene: TRBJ1-5; D gene: -; CDR3 protein: CATSRGQVGQPQHF; CDR3 DNA: TGTGCCACCAGCAGAGGACAGGTAGGACAGCCCCAGCATTTT
clone size: -; V gene: TRBV5-1; J gene: TRBJ1-2; D gene: TRBD1; CDR3 protein: CASSYPGQGVYGYTF; CDR3 DNA: TGTGCCAGCAGCTACCCTGGACAGGGGGTTTATGGCTACACCTTC
clone size: -; V gene: TRBV2; J gene: TRBJ2-5; D gene: TRBD2; CDR3 protein: CASSVRGLAGAGETQYF; CDR3 DNA: TGTGCCAGCAGTGTTCGGGGACTAGCGGGAGCGGGCGAGACCCAGTACTTC
clone size: many; V gene: TRBV2; J gene: TRBJ1-6; D gene: -; CDR3 protein: CASFPLFGSYNSPLHF; CDR3 DNA: TGTGCCAGCTTCCCCTTGTTCGGCTCCTATAATTCACCCCTCCACTTT
clone size: -; V gene: TRBV7-2; J gene: TRBJ2-7; D gene: -; CDR3 protein: CASSLAGRAEQYF; CDR3 DNA: TGTGCCAGCAGCTTAGCGGGTAGGGCCGAGCAGTACTTC
clone size: -; V gene: TRBV7-8; J gene: TRBJ1-1; D gene: -; CDR3 protein: CASSLARTTRAFF; CDR3 DNA: TGTGCCAGCAGCTTAGCCAGGACCACCCGAGCTTTCTTT
clone size: -; V gene: TRBV2; J gene: TRBJ2-5; D gene: -; CDR3 protein: CASTLDYQETQYF; CDR3 DNA: TGTGCCAGCACCTTGGACTACCAAGAGACCCAGTACTTC
clone size: many; V gene: TRBV7-9; J gene: TRBJ1-2; D gene: -; CDR3 protein: CASSSYVGQDYGYTF; CDR3 DNA: TGTGCCAGCAGCTCCTACGTGGGGCAGGACTATGGCTACACCTTC
clone size: many; V gene: TRBV10-3; J gene: TRBJ2-7; D gene: -; CDR3 protein: CAISELQGRNYEQYF; CDR3 DNA: TGTGCCATCAGTGAACTACAGGGAAGGAACTACGAGCAGTACTTC
clone size: -; V gene: TRBV2; J gene: TRBJ2-7; D gene: -; CDR3 protein: CASSTRGEQYF; CDR3 DNA: TGTGCCAGCAGCACCCGGGGTGAGCAGTACTTC
clone size: many; V gene: TRBV6-6; J gene: TRBJ1-5; D gene: -; CDR3 protein: CASEISNQPQHF; CDR3 DNA: TGTGCCAGTGAAATTAGCAATCAGCCCCAGCATTTT
clone size: -; V gene: TRBV20-1; J gene: TRBJ2-7; D gene: -; CDR3 protein: CSASLQYF; CDR3 DNA: TGCAGTGCTAGTTTGCAGTACTTC
clone size: -; V gene: TRBV11-2; J gene: TRBJ1-6; D gene: -; CDR3 protein: CASSPRAENSPLHF; CDR3 DNA: TGTGCCAGCAGCCCCCGGGCCGAAAATTCACCCCTCCACTTT
clone size: -; V gene: TRBV19; J gene: TRBJ1-1; D gene: -; CDR3 protein: CASSPGPASGNTEAFF; CDR3 DNA: TGTGCCAGCAGCCCAGGGCCAGCCTCGGGGAACACTGAAGCTTTCTTT
clone size: many; V gene: TRBV24-1; J gene: TRBJ2-2; D gene: -; CDR3 protein: CATTPEVLTNTGELFF; CDR3 DNA: TGTGCCACCACCCCTGAAGTCCTGACGAACACCGGGGAGCTGTTTTTT
clone size: many; V gene: TRBV19; J gene: TRBJ1-5; D gene: -; CDR3 protein: CASSAHSNQPQHF; CDR3 DNA: TGTGCCAGTAGTGCACATAGCAATCAGCCCCAGCATTTT
clone size: -; V gene: TRBV6-5; J gene: TRBJ2-6; D gene: -; CDR3 protein: CASSFPKSSGANVLTF; CDR3 DNA: TGTGCCAGCAGTTTTCCCAAGAGCTCTGGGGCCAACGTCCTGACTTTC
clone size: -; V gene: TRBV7-2; J gene: TRBJ1-1; D gene: -; CDR3 protein: CASSLASRAFF; CDR3 DNA: TGTGCCAGCAGCTTAGCGTCCAGGGCTTTCTTT
clone size: few; V gene: TRBV7-9; J gene: TRBJ2-1; D gene: -; CDR3 protein: CASSISGEQFF; CDR3 DNA: TGTGCCAGCAGCATTAGCGGTGAGCAGTTCTTC
clone size: -; V gene: TRBV20-1; J gene: TRBJ2-5; D gene: -; CDR3 protein: CSASGANGETQYF; CDR3 DNA: TGCAGTGCTAGTGGGGCGAACGGAGAGACCCAGTACTTC
clone size: -; V gene: TRBV10-3; J gene: TRBJ1-5; D gene: -; CDR3 protein: CASREQGANQPQHF; CDR3 DNA: TGTGCCAGCAGGGAACAGGGTGCGAATCAGCCCCAGCATTTT